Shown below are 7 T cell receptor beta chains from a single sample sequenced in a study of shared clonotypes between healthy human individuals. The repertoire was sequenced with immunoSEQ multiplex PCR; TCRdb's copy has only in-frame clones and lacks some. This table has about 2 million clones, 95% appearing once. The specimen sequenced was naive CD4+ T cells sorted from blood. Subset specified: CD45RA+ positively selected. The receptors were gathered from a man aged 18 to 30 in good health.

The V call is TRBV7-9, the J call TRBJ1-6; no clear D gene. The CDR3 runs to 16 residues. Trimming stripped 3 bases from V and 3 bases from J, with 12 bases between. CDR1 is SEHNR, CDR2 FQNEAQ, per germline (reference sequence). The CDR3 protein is CASSFHFGLYNSPLHF. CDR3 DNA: TGTGCCAGCAGCTTCCACTTCGGCCTCTATAATTCACCCCTCCACTTT.

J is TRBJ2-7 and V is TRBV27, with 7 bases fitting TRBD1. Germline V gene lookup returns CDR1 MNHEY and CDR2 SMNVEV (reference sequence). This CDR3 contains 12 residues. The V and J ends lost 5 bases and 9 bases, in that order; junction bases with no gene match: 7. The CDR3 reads CASSQMTGLQYF. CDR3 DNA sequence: TGTGCCAGCAGTCAAATGACAGGGCTGCAGTACTTC.

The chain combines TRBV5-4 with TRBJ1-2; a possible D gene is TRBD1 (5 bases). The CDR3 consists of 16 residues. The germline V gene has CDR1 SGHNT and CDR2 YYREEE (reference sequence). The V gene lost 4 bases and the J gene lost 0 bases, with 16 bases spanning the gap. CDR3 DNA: TGTGCCAGCAGCCCCCACTCGGGGGGGGCTAACTATGGCTACACCTTC. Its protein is CASSPHSGGANYGYTF. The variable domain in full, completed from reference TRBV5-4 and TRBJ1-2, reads ETGVTQSPTHLIKTRGQQVTLRCSSQSGHNTVSWYQQALGQGPQFIFQYYREEENGRGNFPPRFSGLQFPNYSSELNVNALELDDSALYLCASSPHSGGANYGYTFGSGTRLTVV.

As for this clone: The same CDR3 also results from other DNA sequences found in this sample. The CDR3 nucleotides read TGTGCCAGCAGCTTAGGGGCAGCTTCCTACGAGCAGTACTTC. Translation gives CASSLGAASYEQYF. The rearrangement uses TRBV11-2 and TRBJ2-7; no firm D call. The ends were cut back, 1 base at V and 1 base at J, with 8 bases in the middle. Germline V CDR1 and CDR2: SGHAT, FQNNGV. This CDR3 spans 14 amino acids.

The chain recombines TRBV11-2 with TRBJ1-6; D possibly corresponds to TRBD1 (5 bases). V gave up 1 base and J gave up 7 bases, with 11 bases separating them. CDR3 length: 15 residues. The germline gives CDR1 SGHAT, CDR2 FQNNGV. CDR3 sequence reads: CASSLVGTGNSPLHF. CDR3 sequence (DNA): TGTGCCAGCAGCTTAGTGGGGACGGGGAATTCACCCCTCCACTTT.

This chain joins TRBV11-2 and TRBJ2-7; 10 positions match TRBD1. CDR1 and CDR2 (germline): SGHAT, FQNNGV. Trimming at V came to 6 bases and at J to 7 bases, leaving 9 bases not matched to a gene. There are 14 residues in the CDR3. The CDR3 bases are TGTGCCAGCAGACCGACAGGGGGCAGGGGGGAGCAGTACTTC. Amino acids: CASRPTGGRGEQYF.

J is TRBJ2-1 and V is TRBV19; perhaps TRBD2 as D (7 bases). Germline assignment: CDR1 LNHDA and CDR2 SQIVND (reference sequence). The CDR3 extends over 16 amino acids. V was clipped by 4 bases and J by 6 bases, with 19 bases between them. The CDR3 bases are TGTGCCAGTAGTAACCCTTGGGGGGGGGCCTCCAATGAGCAGTTCTTC. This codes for CASSNPWGGASNEQFF.